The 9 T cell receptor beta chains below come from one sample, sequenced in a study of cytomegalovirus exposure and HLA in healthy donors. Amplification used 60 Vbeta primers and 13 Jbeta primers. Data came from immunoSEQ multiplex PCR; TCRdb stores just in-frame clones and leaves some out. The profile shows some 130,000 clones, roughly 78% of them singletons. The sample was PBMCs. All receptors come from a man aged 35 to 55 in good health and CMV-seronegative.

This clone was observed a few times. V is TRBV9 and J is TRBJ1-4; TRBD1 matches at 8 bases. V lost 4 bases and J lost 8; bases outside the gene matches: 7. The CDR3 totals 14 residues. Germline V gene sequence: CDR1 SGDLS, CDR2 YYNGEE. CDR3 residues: CASSTQGASEKLFF. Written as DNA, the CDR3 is TGTGCCAGCAGCACCCAGGGGGCGAGCGAAAAACTGTTTTTT.

CDR3 protein: CASSSDGGASTDTQYF. The CDR3 DNA reads as TGTGCCAGCAGCTCGGATGGGGGGGCGAGCACAGATACGCAGTATTTT. The chain couples TRBV5-4 to TRBJ2-3, with D perhaps TRBD2 (7 bases). Germline V gene data show CDR1 as SGHNT and CDR2 as YYREEE (reference sequence). The CDR3 extends over 16 amino acids. The V end lost 3 bases, the J end lost 0 bases, and 14 bases lay between the germline ends.

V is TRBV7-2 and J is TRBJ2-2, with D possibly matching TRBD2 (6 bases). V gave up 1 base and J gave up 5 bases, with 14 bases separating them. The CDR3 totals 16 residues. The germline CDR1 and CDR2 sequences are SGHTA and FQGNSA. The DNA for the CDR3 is TGTGCCAGCAGCTTAGGGATTAGCGGTGCAACCGGGGAGCTGTTTTTT. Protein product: CASSLGISGATGELFF.

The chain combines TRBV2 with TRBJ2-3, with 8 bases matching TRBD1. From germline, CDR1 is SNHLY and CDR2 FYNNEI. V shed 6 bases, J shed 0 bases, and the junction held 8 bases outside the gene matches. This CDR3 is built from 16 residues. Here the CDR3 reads CASSPPTGASTDTQYF. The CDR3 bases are TGTGCCAGCAGCCCCCCGACAGGGGCTAGCACAGATACGCAGTATTTT.

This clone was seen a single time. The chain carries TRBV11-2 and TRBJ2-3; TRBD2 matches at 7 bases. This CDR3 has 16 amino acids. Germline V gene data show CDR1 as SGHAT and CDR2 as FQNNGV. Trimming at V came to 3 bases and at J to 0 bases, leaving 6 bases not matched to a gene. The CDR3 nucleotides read TGTGCCAGCAGCTTTGTCACTAGCGCCAGCACAGATACGCAGTATTTT. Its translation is CASSFVTSASTDTQYF.

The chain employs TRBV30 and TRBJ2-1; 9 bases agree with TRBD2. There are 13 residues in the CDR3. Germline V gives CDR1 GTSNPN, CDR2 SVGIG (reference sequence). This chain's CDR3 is CARSGGSYNEQFF. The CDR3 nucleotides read TGTGCACGGAGCGGGGGGTCCTACAATGAGCAGTTCTTC.

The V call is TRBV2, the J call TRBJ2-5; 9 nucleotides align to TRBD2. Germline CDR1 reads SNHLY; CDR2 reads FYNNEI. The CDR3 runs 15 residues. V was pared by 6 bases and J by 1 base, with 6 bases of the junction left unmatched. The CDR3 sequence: CASRQTSGFQETQYF. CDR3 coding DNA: TGTGCCAGCAGGCAGACTAGCGGCTTCCAAGAGACCCAGTACTTC.

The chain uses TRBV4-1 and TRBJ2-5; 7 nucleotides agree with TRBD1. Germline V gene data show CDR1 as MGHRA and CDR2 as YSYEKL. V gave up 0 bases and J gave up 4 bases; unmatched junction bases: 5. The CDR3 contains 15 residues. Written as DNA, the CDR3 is TGCGCCAGCAGCCAAGAACGGGCAGGGGGAGAGACCCAGTACTTC. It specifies CASSQERAGGETQYF.

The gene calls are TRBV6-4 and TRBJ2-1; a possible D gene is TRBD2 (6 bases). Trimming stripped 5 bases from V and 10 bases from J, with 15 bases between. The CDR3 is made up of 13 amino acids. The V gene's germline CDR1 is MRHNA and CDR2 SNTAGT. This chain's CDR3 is CASSRVGREEQFF. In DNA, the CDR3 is TGTGCCAGCAGTAGAGTGGGTCGGGAGGAGCAGTTCTTC.